This T cell receptor (beta chain) was identified during a study of T cell repertoires in ileal Crohn's disease. Study-wide results and limits: Mucosal expansions were suggested to be mainly CD8 T cells. Clonal expansions were more frequent in active smokers than non-smokers at surgery.

Documented time point: neoterminal ileum biopsy at postoperative endoscopy, about 6 months after surgery. Sequencing was performed with immunoSEQ multiplex PCR; in TCRdb, only in-frame clones are kept and a portion is missing. This table has more than 50,000 clones, 70% to 90% appearing once. Of note for this clone: What it binds is not known.

There are 14 residues in the CDR3. V dropped 4 bases and J dropped 7; count of bases not matched to a gene: 4. The germline V gene has CDR1 SGHRS and CDR2 YFSETQ. This TCR was recovered from an adult with Crohn's disease. The sample comprised ileal tissue. The genes are TRBV5-1 and TRBJ2-1; 11 positions agree with TRBD1. This chain's CDR3 is CASSRTGGRNEQFF. The CDR3 DNA follows: TGCGCCAGCAGCCGGACAGGGGGCAGGAATGAGCAGTTCTTC.